The T cell receptor beta chain described here comes from a study of Graves' ophthalmopathy and Graves' hyperthyroidism (dated by TCRdb to 2016 to 2019). Regarding the complete study: Peripheral blood was collected at initial diagnosis, before any treatment. TCR beta repertoire signatures were used to distinguish Graves' ophthalmopathy from Graves' hyperthyroidism and to predict progression to ophthalmopathy. In total, 135 blood samples were TCR-sequenced: approximately 42 ophthalmopathy, some 80 hyperthyroidism and roughly 17 hyperthyroidism-to-ophthalmopathy patients. To explore V-J signatures that separate ophthalmopathy from hyperthyroidism, a discovery set of 95 to 100 patients was enrolled, consisting of about 45 with ophthalmopathy and roughly 60 with stable hyperthyroidism. An independent validation cohort was composed of 18 hyperthyroidism patients and 17 patients who later progressed from hyperthyroidism to ophthalmopathy. T-cell repertoires of thyroid tissue and blood were compared in 5 or 6 hyperthyroidism patients. Once sampling was done, hyperthyroidism patients were given methimazole at a starting dose of 30 mg daily, while ophthalmopathy patients were given high-dose intravenous methylprednisolone. The 85 to 100 discovery patients were randomly split 7:3 into training and test sets. Overall results and qualifications from the work: Among expanded thyroid clonotypes with frequency above 0.001, most also showed up in blood, which suggests that blood repertoires may reflect the thyroid immune response. In validation, the model predicted ophthalmopathy progression with 55% to 71% sensitivity and roughly 78% specificity; some 13 predicted patients were CT-confirmed with GO in a median of around 6 months. No statistical method was used to set the sample size in advance, and the investigators knew which group each participant was assigned to. Ophthalmopathy was separated from stable hyperthyroidism by the 13-signature model with about 89% sensitivity and around 81% specificity in cross-validation and with 80%/75% in the test set.

This clonotype was observed many times. Its antigen is unknown. The record has no base qualities; no much larger clone is one base away. The trim is 6 bases for V and 0 bases for J, with a gap of 12 bases between the germline ends. The CDR3 goes from the cysteine to the phenylalanine over 15 residues. This entry keeps only the CDR3 DNA: 45 bases, framed from base 1. For repertoire sequencing, TCR beta CDR3 regions were amplified from RNA transcripts. HTBI primers and the Qiagen OneStep RT-PCR kit were used in a first-round RT-PCR, which was followed by a second-round multiplex PCR, size selection and purification. The libraries underwent paired-end sequencing with 100 bp reads on an Illumina HiSeq2000. Processing in the source paper ran as follows. SOAPnuke was used to process the reads, removing any read that contained adapters or uncalled bases, had a mean Phred below 15, or lacked an exact match to the constant primer or identifier. High-quality paired reads were merged with COPE v1.2.5. Each unique nucleotide sequence was defined as a clonotype, and clonotypes were aligned to IMGT TRB V, D and J references with MiTCR v1.1. Only V-J combinations with frequency above 0.0001 were analysed, covering around 99% of repertoires. For each V-J combination, a TCR clonal expansion and chaos score was defined as F50 clonal expansion divided by the chaos observed in the TCRdist matrix. Welch's t-statistics and random forest were used to reduce features to approximately 13 V-J combinations, which were fed into a naive Bayes classifier. The similarity between thyroid and blood repertoires was quantified using the Morisita-Horn index. The public reads were reprocessed in TCRdb via fastp at Q25 and MiXCR, keeping in-frame beta chains. Here each entry gathers all rows of one CDR3 protein and keeps the most common genes and DNA. Here the V and J calls rest on TCRdb's processing, not on the authors' analysis. For this sample there are about 420,000 distinct CDR3 sequences; around 21% appear just once. Clones ranked in the top ten supply 2.5% to 3.5% of the sample.

Hyperthyroidism was defined as stable when no progression to ophthalmopathy occurred within 18 months of follow-up. The hyperthyroidism patients were 18 to 65 years old and newly diagnosed, with a disease duration of less than 2 months. Anyone with other autoimmune diseases, uncontrolled infections, pregnancy or lactation was excluded from the study. Diagnosis was based on clinical symptoms, serum thyroxine, TRAb, thyroid ultrasound and orbital computed tomography. Using Ficoll-Paque density gradient centrifugation, PBMCs were isolated from over 8.5 ml of fresh peripheral blood. Total RNA was extracted using Trizol reagent, and RNA quality was checked on an Agilent 2100 Bioanalyzer.

Source material: peripheral blood. This receptor was identified in a woman between 18 and 30 years old with stable Graves' hyperthyroidism. Donor details come from another sample of the same person, matched by shared clones. The sequence links TRBV12-3 or TRBV12-4 to TRBJ1-3, with the D gene not confidently named. CDR3 sequence: CASSQTTDSGNTIYF. Here is the DNA: TGTGCCAGCAGCCAGACAACGGACTCTGGAAACACCATATATTTT.